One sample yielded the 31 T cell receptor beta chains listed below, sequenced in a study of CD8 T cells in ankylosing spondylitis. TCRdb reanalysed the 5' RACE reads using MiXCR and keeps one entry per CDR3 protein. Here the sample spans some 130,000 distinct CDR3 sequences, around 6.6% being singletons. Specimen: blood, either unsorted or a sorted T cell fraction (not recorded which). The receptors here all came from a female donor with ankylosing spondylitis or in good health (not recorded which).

CDR3 region: CAKAPTGSLSYEQYF. DNA of the CDR3: TGTGCCAAGGCCCCGACAGGGAGTCTTTCCTACGAGCAGTACTTC. The chain is built from TRBV2 and TRBJ2-7; 7 positions match TRBD1. This CDR3 contains 15 residues. Trimming cost V 10 bases and J 1 base; bases outside gene matches: 13. The V gene's germline CDR1 is SNHLY and CDR2 FYNNEI.

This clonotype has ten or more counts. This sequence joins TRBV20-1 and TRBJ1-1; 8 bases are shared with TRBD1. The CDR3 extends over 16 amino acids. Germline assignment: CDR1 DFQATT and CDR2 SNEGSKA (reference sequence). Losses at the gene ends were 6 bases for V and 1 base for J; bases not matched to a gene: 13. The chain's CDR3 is CSALSGRGRQNTEAFF. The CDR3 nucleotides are TGCAGTGCCCTTTCTGGCAGGGGGCGACAGAACACTGAAGCTTTCTTT.

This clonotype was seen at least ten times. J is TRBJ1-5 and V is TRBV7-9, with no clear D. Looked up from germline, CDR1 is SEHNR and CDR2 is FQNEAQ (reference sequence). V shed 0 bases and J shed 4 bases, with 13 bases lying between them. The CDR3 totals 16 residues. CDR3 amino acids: CASSLAVKTGNQPQHF. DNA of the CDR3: TGTGCCAGCAGCTTAGCGGTCAAAACGGGAAATCAGCCCCAGCATTTT.

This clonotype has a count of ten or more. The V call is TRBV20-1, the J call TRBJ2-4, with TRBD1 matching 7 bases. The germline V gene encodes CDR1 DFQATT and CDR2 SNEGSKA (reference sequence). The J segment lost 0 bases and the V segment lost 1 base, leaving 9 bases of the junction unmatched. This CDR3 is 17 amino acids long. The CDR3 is CSARGSGSGGAKNIQYF. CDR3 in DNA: TGCAGTGCTAGAGGCTCGGGGTCAGGGGGAGCCAAAAACATTCAGTACTTC.

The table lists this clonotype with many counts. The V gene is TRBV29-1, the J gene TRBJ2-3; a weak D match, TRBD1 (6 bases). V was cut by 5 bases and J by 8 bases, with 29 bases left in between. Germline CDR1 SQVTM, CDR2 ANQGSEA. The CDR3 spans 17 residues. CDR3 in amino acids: CSVLPSAGDYFYVTQYF. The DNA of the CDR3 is TGCAGCGTTCTCCCCTCGGCAGGGGATTATTTTTACGTTACGCAGTATTTT.

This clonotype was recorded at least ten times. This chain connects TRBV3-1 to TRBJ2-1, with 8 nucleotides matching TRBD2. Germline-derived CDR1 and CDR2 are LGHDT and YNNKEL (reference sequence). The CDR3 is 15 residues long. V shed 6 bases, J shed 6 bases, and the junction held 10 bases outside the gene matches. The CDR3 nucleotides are TGTGCCAGCAGGGACGCGGGGGGCCTTCCCAATGAGCAGTTCTTC. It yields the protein CASRDAGGLPNEQFF.

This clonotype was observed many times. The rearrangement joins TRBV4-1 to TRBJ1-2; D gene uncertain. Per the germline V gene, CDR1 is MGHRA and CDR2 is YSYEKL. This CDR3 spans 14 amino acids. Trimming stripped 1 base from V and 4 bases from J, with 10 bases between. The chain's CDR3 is CASSQVGQRYGYTF. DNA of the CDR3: TGCGCCAGCAGCCAAGTAGGTCAGCGCTATGGCTACACCTTC.

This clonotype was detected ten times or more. The CDR3 here is CASSKSDGVVNEKLFF. The CDR3 region has the DNA TGCGCCAGCAGCAAGTCGGACGGGGTGGTTAATGAAAAACTGTTTTTT. The chain combines TRBV5-1 with TRBJ1-4; the D is unclear. Looked up from germline, CDR1 is SGHRS and CDR2 is YFSETQ. This CDR3 contains 16 residues. V was shortened by 4 bases and J by 4 bases, with 17 bases between the two germline ends. Drawing the rest from reference TRBV5-1 and TRBJ1-4, the complete variable domain is KAGVTQTPRYLIKTRGQQVTLSCSPISGHRSVSWYQQTPGQGLQFLFEYFSETQRNKGNFPGRFSGRQFSNSRSEMNVSTLELGDSALYLCASSKSDGVVNEKLFFGSGTQLSVL.

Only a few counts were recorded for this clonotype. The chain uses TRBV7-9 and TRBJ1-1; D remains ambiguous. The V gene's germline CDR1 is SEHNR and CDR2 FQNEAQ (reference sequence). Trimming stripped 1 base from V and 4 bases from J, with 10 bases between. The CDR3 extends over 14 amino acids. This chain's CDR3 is CASSLVEGSTEAFF. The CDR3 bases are TGTGCCAGCAGCTTAGTCGAGGGAAGCACTGAAGCTTTCTTT.

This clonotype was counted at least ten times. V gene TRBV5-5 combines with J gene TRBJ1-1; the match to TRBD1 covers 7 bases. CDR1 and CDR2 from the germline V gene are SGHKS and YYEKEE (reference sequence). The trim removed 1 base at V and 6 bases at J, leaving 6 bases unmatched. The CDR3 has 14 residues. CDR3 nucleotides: TGTGCCAGCAGCTTGTGGCAGGGGGTTTCTGAAGCTTTCTTT. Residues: CASSLWQGVSEAFF.

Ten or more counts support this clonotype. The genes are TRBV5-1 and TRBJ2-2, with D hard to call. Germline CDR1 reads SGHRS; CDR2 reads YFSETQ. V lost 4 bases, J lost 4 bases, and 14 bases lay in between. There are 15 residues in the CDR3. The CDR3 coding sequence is TGCGCCAGCAGCCCGCCGAAGGAAGGCACCGGGGAGCTGTTTTTT. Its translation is CASSPPKEGTGELFF.

This CDR3 reads CASSQNRGPEETQYF. DNA of the CDR3: TGTGCCAGCTCACAAAACAGGGGGCCGGAAGAGACCCAGTACTTC. J is TRBJ2-5 and V is TRBV18; 9 nucleotides match TRBD1. After removal of 4 bases from V and 3 bases from J, the junction contained 6 bases not matched to a gene. The CDR3 is 15 amino acids. CDR1 is KGHSH, CDR2 LQKENI, per germline.

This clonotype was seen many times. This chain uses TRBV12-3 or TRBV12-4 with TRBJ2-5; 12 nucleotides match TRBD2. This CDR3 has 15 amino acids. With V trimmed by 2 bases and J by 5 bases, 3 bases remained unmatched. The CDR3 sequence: CASSLKLAGGETQYF. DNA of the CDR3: TGTGCCAGCAGTTTAAAGCTAGCGGGGGGGGAGACCCAGTACTTC.

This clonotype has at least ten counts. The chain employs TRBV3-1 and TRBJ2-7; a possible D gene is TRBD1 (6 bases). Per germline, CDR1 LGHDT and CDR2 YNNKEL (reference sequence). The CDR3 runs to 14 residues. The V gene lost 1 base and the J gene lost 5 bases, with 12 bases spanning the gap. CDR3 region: CASSQGRQGHEQYF. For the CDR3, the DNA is TGTGCCAGCAGCCAAGGTAGGCAGGGGCACGAGCAGTACTTC.

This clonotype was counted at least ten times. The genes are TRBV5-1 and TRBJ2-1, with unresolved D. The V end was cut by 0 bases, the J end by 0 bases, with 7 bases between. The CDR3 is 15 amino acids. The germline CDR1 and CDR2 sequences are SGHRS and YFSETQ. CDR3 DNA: TGCGCCAGCAGCTTGGCCCGTAGCTCCTACAATGAGCAGTTCTTC. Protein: CASSLARSSYNEQFF.

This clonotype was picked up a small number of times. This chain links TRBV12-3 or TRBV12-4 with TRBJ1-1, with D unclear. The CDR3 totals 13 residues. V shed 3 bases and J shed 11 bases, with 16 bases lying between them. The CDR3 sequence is CASSLGARSRAFF. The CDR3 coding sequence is TGTGCCAGCAGTTTGGGAGCAAGGTCGCGGGCTTTCTTT.

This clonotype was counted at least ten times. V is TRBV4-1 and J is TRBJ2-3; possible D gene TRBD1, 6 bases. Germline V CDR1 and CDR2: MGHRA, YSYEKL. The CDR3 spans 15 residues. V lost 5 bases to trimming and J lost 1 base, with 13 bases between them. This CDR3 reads CASSGRDTGTDTQYF. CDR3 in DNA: TGCGCCAGCAGCGGCCGGGACACGGGCACAGATACGCAGTATTTT.

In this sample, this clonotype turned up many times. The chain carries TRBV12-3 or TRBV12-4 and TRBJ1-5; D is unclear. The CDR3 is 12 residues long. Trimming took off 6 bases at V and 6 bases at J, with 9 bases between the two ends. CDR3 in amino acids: CASSVVRQPQHF. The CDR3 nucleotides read TGTGCCAGCAGCGTCGTGCGTCAGCCCCAGCATTTT.

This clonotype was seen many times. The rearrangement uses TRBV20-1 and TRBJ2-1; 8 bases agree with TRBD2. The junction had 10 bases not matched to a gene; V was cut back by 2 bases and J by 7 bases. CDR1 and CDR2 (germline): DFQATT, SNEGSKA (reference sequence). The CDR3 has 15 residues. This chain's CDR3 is CSARRPSGGGNEQFF. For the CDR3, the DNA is TGCAGTGCTAGAAGACCCAGCGGGGGAGGGAATGAGCAGTTCTTC.

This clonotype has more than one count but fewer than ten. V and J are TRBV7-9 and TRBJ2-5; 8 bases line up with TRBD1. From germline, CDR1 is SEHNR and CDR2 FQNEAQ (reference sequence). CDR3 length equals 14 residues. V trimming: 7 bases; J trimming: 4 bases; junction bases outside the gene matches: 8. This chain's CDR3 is CASKPTGGRETQYF. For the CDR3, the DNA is TGTGCCAGCAAACCAACAGGGGGAAGAGAGACCCAGTACTTC.

CDR3 loop: CASSSVAYYGYTF. The CDR3 coding sequence is TGTGCCAGCAGCTCCGTGGCTTACTATGGCTACACCTTC. The genes are TRBV7-2 and TRBJ1-2; D unresolved. The CDR3 extends over 13 amino acids. V dropped 4 bases and J dropped 3 bases, with 9 bases sitting between them. Germline assignment: CDR1 SGHTA and CDR2 FQGNSA.

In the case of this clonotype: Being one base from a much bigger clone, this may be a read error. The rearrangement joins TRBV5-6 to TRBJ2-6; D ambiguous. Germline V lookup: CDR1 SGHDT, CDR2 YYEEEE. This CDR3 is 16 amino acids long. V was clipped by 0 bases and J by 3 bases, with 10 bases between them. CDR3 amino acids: CASSLAAERGANVLTF. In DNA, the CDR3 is TGTGCCAGCAGCTTGGCTGCGGAGCGTGGGGCCAACGTCCTGACTTTC.

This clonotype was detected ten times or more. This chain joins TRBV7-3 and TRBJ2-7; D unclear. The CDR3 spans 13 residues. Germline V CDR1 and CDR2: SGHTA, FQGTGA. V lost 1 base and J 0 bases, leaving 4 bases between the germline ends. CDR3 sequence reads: CASSLRLSYEQYF. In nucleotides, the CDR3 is TGTGCCAGCAGCTTAAGACTCTCCTACGAGCAGTACTTC.

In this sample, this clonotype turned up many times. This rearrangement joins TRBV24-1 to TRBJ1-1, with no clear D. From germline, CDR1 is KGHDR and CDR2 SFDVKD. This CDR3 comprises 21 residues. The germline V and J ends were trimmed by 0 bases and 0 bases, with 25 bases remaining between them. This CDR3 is CATSDLLTISGSGGLNTEAFF. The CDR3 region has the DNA TGTGCCACCAGTGATTTGCTTACTATTTCAGGATCAGGTGGGTTGAACACTGAAGCTTTCTTT.

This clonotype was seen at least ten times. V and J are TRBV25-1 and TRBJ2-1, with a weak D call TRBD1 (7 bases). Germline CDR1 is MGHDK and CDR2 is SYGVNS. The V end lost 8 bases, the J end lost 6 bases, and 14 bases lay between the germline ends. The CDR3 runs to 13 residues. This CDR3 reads CASSPGGLNEQFF. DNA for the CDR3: TGTGCCAGCTCCCCAGGGGGACTCAATGAGCAGTTCTTC.

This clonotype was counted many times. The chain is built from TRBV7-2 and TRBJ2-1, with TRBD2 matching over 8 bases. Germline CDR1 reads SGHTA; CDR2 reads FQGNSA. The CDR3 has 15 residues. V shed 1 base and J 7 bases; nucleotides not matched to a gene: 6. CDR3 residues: CASSLEIAGTNEQFF. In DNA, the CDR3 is TGTGCCAGCAGCTTAGAGATAGCGGGGACGAATGAGCAGTTCTTC. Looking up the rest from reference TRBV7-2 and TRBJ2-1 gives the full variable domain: GAGVSQSPSNKVTEKGKDVELRCDPISGHTALYWYRQSLGQGLEFLIYFQGNSAPDKSGLPSDRFSAERTGGSVSTLTIQRTQQEDSAVYLCASSLEIAGTNEQFFGPGTRLTVL.

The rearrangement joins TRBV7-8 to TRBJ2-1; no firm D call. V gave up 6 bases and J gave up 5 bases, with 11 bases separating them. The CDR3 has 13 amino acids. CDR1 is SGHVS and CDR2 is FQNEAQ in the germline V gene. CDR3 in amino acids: CASRTTPDNEQFF. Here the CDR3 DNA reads TGTGCCAGCAGGACCACGCCGGACAATGAGCAGTTCTTC.

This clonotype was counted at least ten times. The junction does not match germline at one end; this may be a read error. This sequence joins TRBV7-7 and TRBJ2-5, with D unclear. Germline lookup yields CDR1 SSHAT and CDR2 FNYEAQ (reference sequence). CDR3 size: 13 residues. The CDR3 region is CASSLVGSETQYF. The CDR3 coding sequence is TGTGCTAGCAGCTTAGTAGGGTCCGAGACCCAGTACTTC.

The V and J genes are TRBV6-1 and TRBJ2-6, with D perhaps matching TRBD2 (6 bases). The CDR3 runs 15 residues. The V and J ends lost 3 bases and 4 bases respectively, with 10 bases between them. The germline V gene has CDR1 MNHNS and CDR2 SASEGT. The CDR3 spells CASSERGSGANVLTF. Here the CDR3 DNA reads TGTGCCAGCAGTGAGCGGGGTTCCGGGGCCAACGTCCTGACTTTC.

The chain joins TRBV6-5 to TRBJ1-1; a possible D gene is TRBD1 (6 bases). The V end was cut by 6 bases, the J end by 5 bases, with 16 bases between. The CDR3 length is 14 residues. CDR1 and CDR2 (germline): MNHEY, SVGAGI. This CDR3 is CASSYSGHKTEAFF. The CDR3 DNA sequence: TGTGCCAGCAGCTATTCGGGACACAAAACTGAAGCTTTCTTT.

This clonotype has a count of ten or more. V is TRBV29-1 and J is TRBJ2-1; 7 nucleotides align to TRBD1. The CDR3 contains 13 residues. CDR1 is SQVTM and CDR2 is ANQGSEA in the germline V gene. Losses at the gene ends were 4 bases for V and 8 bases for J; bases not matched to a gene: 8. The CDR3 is CSVGTGPLDEQFF. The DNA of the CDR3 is TGCAGCGTTGGGACAGGCCCTCTGGATGAGCAGTTCTTC.